This TCR beta chain was captured by sequencing in a study of blood T cell repertoires in COVID-19 (dated by TCRdb to the early 2020s). Regarding the research as a whole: The collaborator samples originated in the United States, Italy and Spain and spanned the acute and convalescent phases of COVID-19. The prospective study material was composed of cDNA or gDNA derived from T cells, B-cell-depleted T cells, or PBMCs. The dataset comprised deeply sampled blood TCRbeta repertoires from subjects exposed to, actively infected with, or recovered from COVID-19. A freely available public database, intended as a resource for researchers studying the immune response to SARS-CoV-2, is where the repertoires were released. Samples came from the ongoing ImmuneRACE study (first 160 participants) plus 1,254 subjects from 6 global collaborators. Nearly every sample came with metadata listing a de-identified subject ID, COVID-19 status, age in years and sex. HLA class I and class II types, where available, came from metadata supplied by the sample provider rather than from assay-based typing. What the study reported, not specific to this receptor: The amount of clinical and demographic metadata varied by source and participant and was provided uncurated.

The immunoSEQ Assay, a bias-controlled multiplex PCR, was used to amplify TCRbeta CDR3 regions from genomic DNA. From the authors' description of their analysis: Nucleated cell counts per sample were estimated from amplification of reference gene primers within the assay. Sequence reads were collapsed and filtered to measure the absolute abundance of every unique TCRbeta CDR3 rearrangement. For each sample, productive Simpson clonality was calculated by taking the square root of Simpson's diversity index across productive rearrangements. Here the immuneACCESS table is served through TCRdb, limited to in-frame sequences with V and J called. Missing clones are a known gap in these copies; in checked studies unresolved V genes cover under half, and the rest lacks a known reason. The V and J calls and clone size come from that table; D and trimming were worked out from the DNA. This sample lists about 310,000 clones; 70% to 90% were detected once. Roughly 8% of the sample is held by the ten biggest clonotypes.

About this clone itself: Its binding antigen is unknown. Per-nucleotide qualities are absent, and no much larger clonotype sits a single base away.

Another Seattle source contributed samples from volunteer blood donors who had recovered from COVID-19. The collaborating institutions used their own protocols to collect whole blood in K2EDTA tubes. Collaborator samples were shipped for TCRbeta analysis as frozen whole blood, isolated PBMCs, or DNA extracted from either sample type. Per the germline V gene, SGHVS is the CDR1 and FQNEAQ is the CDR2. Including the terminal cysteine and phenylalanine, the CDR3 comprises 16 residues. Only the CDR3 region is kept as DNA, spanning 48 bases read in frame from base 1. Trimming costs V 0 bases and J 7 bases, and their ends lie 13 bases apart.

The receptor was isolated from a woman in her 50s who had recovered from COVID-19. Sequences were obtained from peripheral blood. Recombination joined TRBV7-8 with TRBJ2-6; confidence is insufficient to name the D gene. For the CDR3, the sequence is CASSLAPAEVANVLTF. The nucleotides read TGTGCCAGCAGCTTAGCACCCGCAGAAGTAGCCAACGTCCTGACTTTC.